The sequence of this T cell receptor beta chain was determined in a study of identical twins. It was template switching that added a universal primer site, and there were unique molecular identifiers on the cDNA. From the 5' RACE reads, TCRdb called clonotypes with MiXCR, one entry per CDR3 protein. Here the sample spans some 1,700,000 distinct CDR3 sequences, about 32% being singletons. Overall study findings and caveats: Zero-insertion findings could be partly confounded by invariant cells (MAIT and iNKT cells). High-abundance cord blood beta clonotypes had fewer insertions; memory repertoires showed none.

Trimming shortened V by 5 bases and J by 9 bases, and 14 bases separated the two germline ends. Germline-derived CDR1 and CDR2 are LGHDT and YNNKEL (reference sequence). The length of the CDR3 is 13 residues. Worth noting for this clonotype: What it recognizes is unknown.

This chain connects TRBV3-1 to TRBJ2-1; a weak D match, TRBD1 (6 bases). Sequencing used cord blood. This clonotype originated in a newborn girl in good health. The CDR3: CASSAYPQGEQFF. CDR3 DNA: TGTGCCAGCAGCGCATACCCACAGGGTGAGCAGTTCTTC.